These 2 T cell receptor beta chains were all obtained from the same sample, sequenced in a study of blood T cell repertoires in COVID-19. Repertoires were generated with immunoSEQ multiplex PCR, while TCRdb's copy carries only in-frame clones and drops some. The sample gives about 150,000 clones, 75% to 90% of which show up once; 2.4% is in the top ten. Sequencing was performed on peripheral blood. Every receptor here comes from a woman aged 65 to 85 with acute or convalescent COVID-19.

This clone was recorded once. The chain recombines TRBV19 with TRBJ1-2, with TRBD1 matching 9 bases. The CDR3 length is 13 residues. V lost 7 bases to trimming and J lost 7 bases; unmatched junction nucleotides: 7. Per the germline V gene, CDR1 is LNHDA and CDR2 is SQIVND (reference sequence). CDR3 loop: CASTNRGRFGYTF. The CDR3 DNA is TGTGCCAGTACAAACAGGGGGCGATTTGGCTACACCTTC.

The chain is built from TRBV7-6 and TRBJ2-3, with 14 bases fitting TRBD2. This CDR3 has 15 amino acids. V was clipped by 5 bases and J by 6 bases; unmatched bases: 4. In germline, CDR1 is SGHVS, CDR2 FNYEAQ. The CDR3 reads CASSRLAGGLDTQYF. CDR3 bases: TGTGCCAGCAGCCGACTAGCGGGGGGGCTGGATACGCAGTATTTT.